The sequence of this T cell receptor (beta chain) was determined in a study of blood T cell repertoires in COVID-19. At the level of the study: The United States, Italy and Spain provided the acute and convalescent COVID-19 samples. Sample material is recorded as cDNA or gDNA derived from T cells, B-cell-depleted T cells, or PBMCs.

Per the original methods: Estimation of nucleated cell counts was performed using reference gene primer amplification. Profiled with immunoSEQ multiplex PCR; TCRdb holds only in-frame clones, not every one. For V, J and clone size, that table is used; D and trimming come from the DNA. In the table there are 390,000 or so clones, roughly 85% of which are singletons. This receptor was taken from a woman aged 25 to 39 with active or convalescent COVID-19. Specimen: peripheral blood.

The DNA of the CDR3 is TGTGCCAGGGTTAGCGGGAGGGCCAGAGTAAGTTCTTACGAGCAGTACTTC. This encodes CARVSGRARVSSYEQYF. The V call is TRBV11-3, the J call TRBJ2-7, with TRBD2 matching 11 bases. Germline lookup yields CDR1 SGHNT and CDR2 YENEEA. CDR3 length: 17 amino acids. V was pared by 9 bases and J by 4 bases, with 17 bases of the junction left unmatched.